Listed below are T cell receptor beta chains from one sample, sequenced in a study of T cell clones after liver transplantation. Measured with immunoSEQ multiplex PCR; TCRdb has only the in-frame clones, and not every one. The sample lists 12,000 to 15,000 clones, more than 65% seen once, with over 25% in the top ten. The sample consisted of CD8+ T cells from blood, taken around 49 months after liver transplant. Receptors were obtained from a human patient who received a liver transplant. Part of the T cell pool may stem from the graft donor. CDR3s include the opening cysteine and the closing phenylalanine or tryptophan. The D gene is left open where the match is weak. Expanded clones are given a class, and other clones once, few, many or no size at all.

TRBV5-6	-	-	TRBJ2-7	CASSFYSRAYEQYF	TGTGCCAGCAGCTTTTACTCCAGAGCCTACGAGCAGTACTTC
TRBV7-2	-	TRBD2	TRBJ2-3	CASSQDIAGGLLSDTQYF	TGCGCCAGCAGCCAAGATATAGCGGGGGGGCTTTTATCAGATACGCAGTATTTT
TRBV5-6	-	-	TRBJ1-5	CASSLGRGQPQHF	TGTGCCAGCAGCTTGGGGCGGGGCCAGCCCCAGCATTTT
TRBV7-3	-	-	TRBJ2-7	CASSPTGTSGDEQYF	TGTGCCAGCAGCCCGACCGGGACTTCCGGGGACGAGCAGTACTTC
TRBV28	few	-	TRBJ2-7	CASSLWVGWGGYEQYF	TGTGCCAGCAGTTTATGGGTGGGGTGGGGTGGCTACGAGCAGTACTTC
TRBV13	-	-	TRBJ1-3	CASSLGYGDGGNTIYF	TGTGCCAGCAGCTTAGGCTATGGGGATGGTGGAAACACCATATATTTT
TRBV5-1	-	-	TRBJ2-5	CASSGDYSEETQYF	TGCGCCAGCAGCGGAGACTACTCGGAAGAGACCCAGTACTTC
TRBV10-1	medium-sized	TRBD1	TRBJ2-1	CASRQGNEQFF	TGCGCCAGCAGACAGGGGAATGAGCAGTTCTTC
TRBV4-1	-	-	TRBJ1-5	CASSQEEWDTGEPQHF	TGCGCCAGCAGCCAAGAGGAGTGGGACACGGGGGAGCCCCAGCATTTT
TRBV27	-	-	TRBJ2-2	CASGGNDFGGELFF	TGTGCCAGCGGAGGCAACGATTTTGGCGGGGAGCTGTTTTTT
TRBV6-1	-	-	TRBJ2-1	CASSEVQEGRHEQFF	TGTGCCAGCAGTGAAGTTCAGGAGGGGAGGCATGAGCAGTTCTTC
TRBV19	medium-sized	-	TRBJ2-2	CASSPPMTGAGELFF	TGTGCCAGTAGTCCGCCGATGACGGGCGCCGGGGAGCTGTTTTTT
TRBV10-3	-	-	TRBJ2-4	CATNEGGPAKNIQYF	TGTGCCACCAATGAGGGGGGTCCGGCCAAAAACATTCAGTACTTC
TRBV4-3	-	-	TRBJ2-2	CASSQNPGELFF	TGCGCCAGCAGCCAAAACCCCGGGGAGCTGTTTTTT
TRBV5-1	-	-	TRBJ2-1	CASSLSATPYNEQFF	TGCGCCAGCAGCTTATCGGCGACTCCCTACAATGAGCAGTTCTTC
TRBV7-9	-	TRBD1	TRBJ2-7	CASSPTGQSEQYF	TGTGCCAGCAGCCCGACAGGGCAAAGTGAGCAGTACTTC
TRBV9	-	-	TRBJ2-7	CASSLPREGGANEQYF	TGTGCCAGCAGCCTACCTCGAGAAGGGGGTGCAAACGAGCAGTACTTC
TRBV28	-	-	TRBJ2-3	CASSSTGETDTQYF	TGTGCCAGCAGTTCGACAGGTGAAACAGATACGCAGTATTTT
TRBV12-5	once	-	TRBJ2-3	CASGLVRGGTDTQYF	TGTGCTAGTGGTTTGGTAAGGGGGGGCACAGATACGCAGTATTTT
TRBV19	-	-	TRBJ2-3	CASSTLPSTDTQYF	TGTGCCAGTAGTACCCTCCCCAGCACAGATACGCAGTATTTT
TRBV21-1	-	-	TRBJ2-1	CASSPPRFF	TGTGCCAGCAGCCCCCCTAGGTTCTTC
TRBV5-5	once	-	TRBJ2-5	CASSLVAGIKETQYF	TGTGCCAGCAGCTTGGTTGCGGGGATCAAGGAGACCCAGTACTTC
TRBV27	-	-	TRBJ2-2	CASSLSKGAGELFF	TGTGCCAGCAGTTTATCGAAGGGGGCCGGGGAGCTGTTTTTT
TRBV9	-	-	TRBJ1-6	CASSGGALNSPLHF	TGTGCCAGCAGCGGGGGGGCTCTTAATTCACCCCTCCACTTT
TRBV7-3	few	-	TRBJ2-5	CASSNRDEETQYF	TGTGCCAGCAGCAACCGGGACGAAGAGACCCAGTACTTC
TRBV4-3	once	-	TRBJ2-2	CASSQDLLTGELFF	TGCGCCAGCAGCCAAGATTTGCTCACCGGGGAGCTGTTTTTT
TRBV5-6	-	-	TRBJ2-7	CASSPGQNYEQYF	TGTGCCAGCAGCCCAGGACAGAACTACGAGCAGTACTTC
TRBV7-3	-	TRBD2	TRBJ2-5	CASSLGTSGRSETQYF	TGTGCCAGCAGCTTAGGGACTAGCGGGAGGAGTGAGACCCAGTACTTC
TRBV7-9	-	-	TRBJ2-5	CASSLPRQARETQYF	TGTGCCAGCAGCTTACCTCGCCAAGCTAGAGAGACCCAGTACTTC
TRBV5-1	-	TRBD2	TRBJ2-1	CASSLAGGPGEQFF	TGCGCCAGCAGTCTAGCGGGAGGGCCAGGTGAGCAGTTCTTC
TRBV27	few	-	TRBJ2-1	CASSLYKLLNEQFF	TGTGCCAGCAGTTTATATAAGCTGCTGAATGAGCAGTTCTTC
TRBV19	-	-	TRBJ1-2	CASSIGPESYGYTF	TGTGCCAGTAGTATAGGCCCGGAGAGCTATGGCTACACCTTC
TRBV20-1	-	-	TRBJ2-7	CSARRGYEQYF	TGCAGTGCTAGAAGGGGATACGAGCAGTACTTC
TRBV9	-	-	TRBJ2-2	CASSEGPWQNTGELFF	TGTGCCAGCAGCGAGGGGCCCTGGCAGAACACCGGGGAGCTGTTTTTT
TRBV5-1	-	-	TRBJ2-7	CASGAAPSYEQYF	TGCGCCAGCGGGGCAGCCCCTTCCTACGAGCAGTACTTC
TRBV30	once	-	TRBJ2-3	CAWSRLGSSLDTQYF	TGTGCCTGGAGTCGACTGGGGTCGAGTTTGGATACGCAGTATTTT
TRBV19	-	-	TRBJ1-5	CASSMGGNQPQHF	TGTGCCAGTAGTATGGGGGGTAATCAGCCCCAGCATTTT
TRBV7-9	-	TRBD2	TRBJ2-6	CASSWSGGIISGANVLTF	TGTGCCAGCAGCTGGTCCGGGGGGATAATCTCTGGGGCCAACGTCCTGACTTTC
TRBV5-4	-	-	TRBJ2-7	CASSGGSYEQYF	TGTGCCAGCAGCGGCGGCTCCTACGAGCAGTACTTC
TRBV10-2	-	-	TRBJ1-1	CASNGGTEAFF	TGCGCCAGCAATGGGGGCACTGAAGCTTTCTTT
TRBV13	once	-	TRBJ2-1	CASRLHGDEQFF	TGTGCCAGCAGGTTACACGGAGATGAGCAGTTCTTC
TRBV27	-	-	TRBJ2-5	CASRYQETQYF	TGTGCCAGCCGGTACCAAGAGACCCAGTACTTC
TRBV15	-	-	TRBJ2-1	CATSRGTGNEQFF	TGTGCCACCAGCAGAGGAACAGGCAATGAGCAGTTCTTC
TRBV5-1	-	-	TRBJ2-7	CASSWGGGESYEQYF	TGCGCCAGCAGCTGGGGAGGGGGAGAATCTTACGAGCAGTACTTC
TRBV7-9	-	-	TRBJ2-2	CASSPPDTANTGELFF	TGTGCCAGCAGCCCTCCCGATACCGCGAACACCGGGGAGCTGTTTTTT
TRBV7-9	-	TRBD1	TRBJ1-2	CASSLTGADGYTF	TGTGCCAGCAGTCTGACAGGGGCGGATGGCTACACCTTC
TRBV7-2	-	-	TRBJ2-5	CASSLHPGHQETQYF	TGTGCCAGCAGCCTACATCCGGGACACCAAGAGACCCAGTACTTC
TRBV7-3	-	-	TRBJ1-1	CASSLAGTRDEAFF	TGTGCCAGCAGCTTGGCCGGGACGCGAGATGAAGCTTTCTTT
TRBV9	once	TRBD2	TRBJ2-5	CASSFGLADQETQYF	TGTGCCAGCAGCTTCGGGCTAGCGGATCAAGAGACCCAGTACTTC
TRBV11-2	-	TRBD1	TRBJ2-7	CATSPVDRGRTQRQQYF	TGTGCCACCAGCCCTGTGGACAGGGGGCGAACCCAACGTCAGCAGTACTTC
TRBV2	-	-	TRBJ1-5	CASSERWASNQPQHF	TGTGCCAGCAGTGAACGGTGGGCAAGCAATCAGCCCCAGCATTTT
TRBV7-6	once	-	TRBJ1-1	CASSSGGTEAFF	TGTGCCAGCAGCTCAGGAGGTACTGAAGCTTTCTTT
TRBV28	-	TRBD2	TRBJ2-7	CASSPTPEREGYYEQYF	TGTGCCAGCAGTCCCACCCCCGAGCGGGAGGGCTACTACGAGCAGTACTTC
TRBV2	-	-	TRBJ1-1	CASMEGENTEAFF	TGTGCCAGCATGGAGGGGGAAAACACTGAAGCTTTCTTT